The 20 T cell receptor beta chains below come from one sample, sequenced in a study of T cell repertoires in cytomegalovirus infection. These receptors lack a known antigen. A single record per CDR3 protein comes from TCRdb applying MiXCR to the reads. This table has hundreds of thousands of distinct CDR3 sequences, 40% to 50% appearing once. Material: cultured PBMCs, obtained from culture after CMV antigen stimulation. The receptors here all came from a human donor in good health (CMV status not recorded). Some clones in this sample may be carry-over from other donors' samples.

The chain combines TRBV10-3 with TRBJ1-1, with a weak D call TRBD1 (6 bases). V was clipped by 2 bases and J by 11 bases, with 15 bases between them. CDR3 length: 13 residues. Germline V gene sequence: CDR1 ENHRY, CDR2 SYGVKD. The CDR3 sequence is CAISEPRQAWAFF. DNA of the CDR3: TGTGCCATCAGTGAGCCGCGACAGGCTTGGGCTTTCTTT.

The V call is TRBV15, the J call TRBJ2-1, with D hard to call. The CDR3 totals 15 residues. CDR1 LNHNV and CDR2 YYDKDF come from the germline V gene (reference sequence). V lost 0 bases to trimming and J lost 4 bases, with 10 bases between them. The CDR3 sequence is CATSRDRNEYNEQFF. The CDR3 DNA sequence: TGTGCCACCAGCAGAGATCGGAACGAGTACAATGAGCAGTTCTTC.

This clonotype has a handful of counts. The chain employs TRBV27 and TRBJ2-3, with TRBD1 identical over 11 bases. CDR1 and CDR2 from the germline V gene are MNHEY and SMNVEV (reference sequence). There are 15 residues in the CDR3. V gave up 6 bases and J gave up 3 bases; unmatched junction bases: 5. The CDR3 reads CASRGTGGSTDTQYF. In nucleotides, the CDR3 is TGTGCCAGCAGAGGGACAGGGGGTTCGACAGATACGCAGTATTTT.

This sequence joins TRBV7-2 and TRBJ2-4, with TRBD2 matching over 7 bases. CDR3 length equals 14 residues. The V gene's germline CDR1 is SGHTA and CDR2 FQGNSA. V shed 7 bases, J shed 12 bases, and the junction held 15 bases outside the gene matches. CDR3 region: CASTPQAGENAQYF. CDR3 nucleotide sequence: TGTGCCAGCACGCCACAGGCGGGAGAGAACGCTCAGTACTTC.

V is TRBV6-1 and J is TRBJ1-2, with D tentatively TRBD1 (6 bases). CDR3 length equals 19 residues. Germline CDR1 MNHNS, CDR2 SASEGT. V was shortened by 6 bases and J by 3 bases, with 29 bases between the two germline ends. Here the CDR3 reads CASRRGTGHSKPGDYGYTF. The CDR3 bases are TGTGCCAGCAGGCGCGGGACGGGACACAGCAAGCCGGGGGACTATGGCTACACCTTC.

The chain joins TRBV2 to TRBJ1-2; TRBD1 might be the D (6 bases). The CDR3 is 15 amino acids. V lost 5 bases to trimming and J lost 4 bases, with 17 bases between them. Germline V lookup: CDR1 SNHLY, CDR2 FYNNEI. The DNA for the CDR3 is TGTGCCAGCAGTCCCCTAGGGGGGCTCGGCTATGGCTACACCTTC. Protein sequence: CASSPLGGLGYGYTF. Complete variable domain (other parts from reference TRBV2 and TRBJ1-2): EPEVTQTPSHQVTQMGQEVILRCVPISNHLYFYWYRQILGQKVEFLVSFYNNEISEKSEIFDDQFSVERPDGSNFTLKIRSTKLEDSAMYFCASSPLGGLGYGYTFGSGTRLTVV.

The chain recombines TRBV5-4 with TRBJ2-1; 14 nucleotides line up with TRBD2. This CDR3 contains 23 residues. CDR1 and CDR2 from the germline V gene are SGHNT and YYREEE (reference sequence). The J segment lost 1 base and the V segment lost 4 bases, leaving 22 bases of the junction unmatched. CDR3 bases: TGTGCCAGCAGCGACCCCTCGGGAACCGGGACTAGCGGGGGAAGGAGGTCCTACAATGAGCAGTTCTTC. Translating gives CASSDPSGTGTSGGRRSYNEQFF.

The CDR3 region has the DNA TGTGCCAGCAGCGGGTACGACAGGGGCACCGGGGAGCTGTTTTTT. As protein: CASSGYDRGTGELFF. The chain is built from TRBV5-6 and TRBJ2-2; 8 bases agree with TRBD1. The germline V gene has CDR1 SGHDT and CDR2 YYEEEE. Unmatched junction bases numbered 6, after V lost 4 bases and J lost 4 bases. The CDR3 has 15 residues.

This clonotype was observed at least ten times. V is TRBV7-6 and J is TRBJ1-1; 7 positions match TRBD1. The germline V gene has CDR1 SGHVS and CDR2 FNYEAQ. The J segment lost 2 bases and the V segment lost 6 bases, leaving 9 bases of the junction unmatched. The CDR3 is 15 residues long. CDR3 in amino acids: CASSRKTGPNTEAFF. Written as DNA, the CDR3 is TGTGCCAGCAGTCGCAAGACAGGGCCAAACACTGAAGCTTTCTTT.

In its sample, this clonotype was seen many times. V gene TRBV7-2 combines with J gene TRBJ2-3; maybe TRBD1 (6 bases). The CDR3 is made up of 13 amino acids. With 5 bases removed from V and 6 bases from J, the gap between germline ends came to 12 bases. Germline loops: CDR1 SGHTA, CDR2 FQGNSA. The CDR3 is CASSTQGKDTQYF. As DNA, the CDR3 is TGTGCCAGCAGCACCCAGGGGAAGGATACGCAGTATTTT.

This clonotype turned up a few times. The chain has TRBV6-5 and TRBJ1-1; 8 positions agree with TRBD1. Trimming at V came to 4 bases and at J to 3 bases, leaving 13 bases not matched to a gene. Germline CDR1 MNHEY, CDR2 SVGAGI. The CDR3 totals 17 residues. The CDR3 sequence: CASSSQDRAERYTEAFF. The CDR3 DNA is TGTGCCAGCAGTTCCCAGGACAGGGCAGAGAGGTACACTGAAGCTTTCTTT.

This chain joins TRBV11-2 and TRBJ1-1; D gene unclear. Germline V gene lookup returns CDR1 SGHAT and CDR2 FQNNGV. V lost 2 bases and J lost 7, with 8 bases in between. The CDR3 runs 12 residues. The CDR3, as DNA: TGTGCCAGCAGCTTACTTCTCCGTGAAGCTTTCTTT. It codes for CASSLLLREAFF. Together with reference TRBV11-2 and TRBJ1-1, the CDR3 gives the full variable domain: EAGVAQSPRYKIIEKRQSVAFWCNPISGHATLYWYQQILGQGPKLLIQFQNNGVVDDSQLPKDRFSAERLKGVDSTLKIQPAKLEDSAVYLCASSLLLREAFFGQGTRLTVV.

This chain links TRBV5-1 with TRBJ2-1; the D is unclear. Germline loops: CDR1 SGHRS, CDR2 YFSETQ. The CDR3 totals 14 residues. V dropped 3 bases and J dropped 2 bases, with 9 bases sitting between them. CDR3 in DNA: TGCGCCAGCAGCTGGTCGCAGGCCTACAATGAGCAGTTCTTC. This codes for CASSWSQAYNEQFF.

This clonotype has a handful of counts. This chain uses TRBV7-2 with TRBJ2-5, with 11 positions matching TRBD2. Germline CDR1 reads SGHTA; CDR2 reads FQGNSA. This CDR3 contains 14 residues. The V and J ends lost 6 bases and 7 bases, in that order; junction bases with no gene match: 7. CDR3 in DNA: TGTGCCAGCAGACCTAGCGGGAGGTTGGTGACCCAGTACTTC. Translation: CASRPSGRLVTQYF.

The chain joins TRBV7-8 to TRBJ1-1, with D possibly TRBD1 on 6 matching bases. This CDR3 region has 13 residues. Between the trimmed V and J ends, which lost 6 bases and 4 bases, there was a span of 12 bases. Per germline, CDR1 SGHVS and CDR2 FQNEAQ. The CDR3 loop is CASRIRGSTEAFF. Here the CDR3 DNA reads TGTGCCAGCAGAATAAGGGGGAGCACTGAAGCTTTCTTT.

The V and J genes are TRBV5-4 and TRBJ1-1; D is ambiguous. Germline CDR1 and CDR2: SGHNT and YYREEE (reference sequence). The CDR3 sequence is 14 residues long. V was trimmed by 1 base and J by 0 bases, leaving 7 bases between them. In DNA form, the CDR3 reads TGTGCCAGCAGCTTGATCGGGATGAACACTGAAGCTTTCTTT. Amino acids: CASSLIGMNTEAFF.

In this sample, this clonotype turned up a few times. The chain couples TRBV7-2 to TRBJ2-7, with 8 bases matching TRBD2. The CDR3 extends over 17 amino acids. Germline CDR1 and CDR2: SGHTA and FQGNSA. J was trimmed by 0 bases and V by 0 bases; bases with no gene match: 7. CDR3 DNA sequence: TGTGCCAGCAGCTTAGCTAATAGCGGGACTAGCTCCTACGAGCAGTACTTC. Protein sequence: CASSLANSGTSSYEQYF. Full variable domain (rest looked up from reference TRBV7-2 and TRBJ2-7): GAGVSQSPSNKVTEKGKDVELRCDPISGHTALYWYRQSLGQGLEFLIYFQGNSAPDKSGLPSDRFSAERTGGSVSTLTIQRTQQEDSAVYLCASSLANSGTSSYEQYFGPGTRLTVT.

The chain links TRBV7-9 to TRBJ1-1; D remains ambiguous. Trimming left V 5 bases short and J 4 bases short, with 11 bases between. Germline CDR1 reads SEHNR; CDR2 reads FQNEAQ (reference sequence). The length of the CDR3 is 13 residues. The CDR3 sequence: CASSRGWGTEAFF. The DNA of the CDR3 is TGTGCCAGCAGCCGCGGTTGGGGCACTGAAGCTTTCTTT.

The chain combines TRBV7-9 with TRBJ2-1; tentatively, D is TRBD2 (6 bases). This CDR3 is built from 15 residues. Looked up from germline, CDR1 is SEHNR and CDR2 is FQNEAQ (reference sequence). V was clipped by 6 bases and J by 8 bases, with 20 bases between them. The CDR3 nucleotides read TGTGCCAGCAGTGGAAGTGGGGGAGGTGCCCATGAGCAGTTCTTC. As protein: CASSGSGGGAHEQFF.

This sequence joins TRBV11-3 and TRBJ1-2; D unclear. The length of the CDR3 is 15 residues. Trimming cost V 2 bases and J 7 bases, with 17 bases left between them. The V gene's germline CDR1 is SGHNT and CDR2 YENEEA. The CDR3 sequence: CASSLHYRHPGGYTF. The DNA for the CDR3 is TGTGCCAGCAGCTTACATTACCGACACCCTGGTGGCTACACCTTC.